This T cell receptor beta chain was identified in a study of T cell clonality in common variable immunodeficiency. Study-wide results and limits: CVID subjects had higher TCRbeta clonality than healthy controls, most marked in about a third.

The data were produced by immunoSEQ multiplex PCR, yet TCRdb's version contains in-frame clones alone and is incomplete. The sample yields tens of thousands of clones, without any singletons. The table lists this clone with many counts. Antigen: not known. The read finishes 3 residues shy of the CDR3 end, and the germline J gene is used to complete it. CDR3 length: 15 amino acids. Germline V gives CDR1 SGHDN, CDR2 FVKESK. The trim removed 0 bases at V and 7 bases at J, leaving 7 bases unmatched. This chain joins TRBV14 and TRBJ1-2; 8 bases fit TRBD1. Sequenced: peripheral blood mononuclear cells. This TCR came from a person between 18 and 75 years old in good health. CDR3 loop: CASSQDTRGPSGYTF. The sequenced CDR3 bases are TGTGCCAGCAGCCAAGATACCAGGGGGCCGAGTGGC.